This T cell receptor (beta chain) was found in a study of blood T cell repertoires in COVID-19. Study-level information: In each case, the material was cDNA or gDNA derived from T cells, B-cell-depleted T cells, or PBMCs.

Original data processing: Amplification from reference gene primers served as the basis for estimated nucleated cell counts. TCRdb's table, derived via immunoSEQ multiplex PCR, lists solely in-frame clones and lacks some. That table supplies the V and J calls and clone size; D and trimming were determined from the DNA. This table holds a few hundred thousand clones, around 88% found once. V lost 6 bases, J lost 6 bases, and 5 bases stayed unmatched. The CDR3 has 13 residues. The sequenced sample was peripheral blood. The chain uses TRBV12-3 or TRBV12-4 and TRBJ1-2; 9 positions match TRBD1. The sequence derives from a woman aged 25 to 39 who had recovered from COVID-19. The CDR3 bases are TGTGCCAGCAGAAGGGGACAGGGCCATGGCTACACCTTC. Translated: CASRRGQGHGYTF.